A single sample gave rise to the 8 T cell receptor beta chains below, sequenced in a study of siplizumab effects on memory and regulatory T cells. Assay: immunoSEQ multiplex PCR; the TCRdb copy retains only in-frame clones and omits some. Seen here are about 110,000 clones, roughly 90% observed once, and the top ten hold 1% to 1.5%. The specimen was CD4+ T cells sorted from blood. Receptor source: a human donor in good health.

In nucleotides, the CDR3 is TGTGCCAGCAGTGAAATGGGTTTTACCACAGATACGCAGTATTTT. Protein product: CASSEMGFTTDTQYF. This chain connects TRBV6-1 to TRBJ2-3; D ambiguous. The CDR3 runs 15 residues. Trimming cost V 2 bases and J 2 bases, with 11 bases left between them. Germline CDR1 and CDR2: MNHNS and SASEGT.

The chain joins TRBV5-1 to TRBJ2-5, with 7 bases aligning to TRBD2. The CDR3 is 14 amino acids. V gave up 3 bases and J gave up 4 bases; unmatched junction bases: 6. CDR1 is SGHRS and CDR2 is YFSETQ in the germline V gene. The CDR3 loop is CASSWGLTGETQYF. The CDR3 DNA follows: TGCGCCAGCAGCTGGGGACTAACGGGAGAGACCCAGTACTTC.

The chain's CDR3 is CASSPSIRLVRYTF. Here the CDR3 DNA reads TGTGCCAGCAGTCCCTCAATCCGGTTGGTGCGCTACACCTTC. The gene calls are TRBV6-5 and TRBJ1-2; D call uncertain. The germline gives CDR1 MNHEY, CDR2 SVGAGI. Trimming cost V 5 bases and J 9 bases, with 19 bases left between them. The CDR3 consists of 14 residues.

The chain carries TRBV27 and TRBJ1-2; 8 nucleotides align to TRBD1. The germline gives CDR1 MNHEY, CDR2 SMNVEV (reference sequence). The CDR3 has 16 residues. J lost 4 bases, V lost 5 bases, and 12 bases had no gene match. CDR3 DNA: TGTGCCAGCAGTCCACCCCTCGGGACAGGAGCCTATGGCTACACCTTC. It yields the protein CASSPPLGTGAYGYTF.

This chain uses TRBV27 with TRBJ1-1; D might be TRBD1 (6 bases). Germline loops: CDR1 MNHEY, CDR2 SMNVEV (reference sequence). V was shortened by 7 bases and J by 4 bases, with 19 bases between the two germline ends. The CDR3 has 15 residues. The CDR3 region is CASNPGGAGGTEAFF. As DNA, the CDR3 is TGTGCCAGCAATCCGGGGGGGGCGGGAGGCACTGAAGCTTTCTTT.

This chain links TRBV2 with TRBJ1-1; possible D gene TRBD1, 6 bases. CDR3 length: 13 residues. Germline loops: CDR1 SNHLY, CDR2 FYNNEI. Trimming took 6 bases from V and 4 from J, leaving 12 bases between them. In DNA, the CDR3 is TGTGCCAGCAGCAATCAGGGGACCACTGAAGCTTTCTTT. This translates into CASSNQGTTEAFF.

This sequence joins TRBV5-1 and TRBJ1-1, with 7 bases that match TRBD1. V dropped 4 bases and J dropped 1; count of bases not matched to a gene: 7. This CDR3 spans 15 amino acids. Germline V lookup: CDR1 SGHRS, CDR2 YFSETQ. CDR3 loop: CASSLGQAPNTEAFF. CDR3 DNA: TGCGCCAGCAGCCTAGGACAGGCGCCGAACACTGAAGCTTTCTTT.

This chain uses TRBV19 with TRBJ1-5, with D possibly being TRBD1 (6 bases). CDR1 and CDR2 (germline): LNHDA, SQIVND (reference sequence). The V gene lost 4 bases and the J gene lost 3 bases, with 10 bases spanning the gap. This CDR3 has 14 residues. The CDR3 bases are TGTGCCAGTAGTACAACAGGGAACAATCAGCCCCAGCATTTT. It translates to CASSTTGNNQPQHF.